This TCR beta chain derives from a study of shared clonotypes between healthy human individuals. Study information: The donor pool was made up of two women and a few men aged 18 to 49. Each donor's CD8 memory used one plate, CD8 naive two, each CD4 subset three.

Profiling relied on immunoSEQ multiplex PCR, and the TCRdb table lists in-frame clones only, not all of them. The table has approximately 2,000,000 clones, just over 90% seen once. The naive CD8 subset, CD45RO-negative cells positively selected for CCR7, excluded terminally differentiated effector memory CD45RA+ cells. The healthy adult donors were HIV-negative and reported no recent acute infections or vaccinations. Germline values: CDR1 SNHLY, CDR2 FYNNEI. V shed 7 bases and J 2 bases; nucleotides not matched to a gene: 5. This CDR3 has 13 residues. Sequencing used naive CD8+ T cells from PBMCs. The chain is built from TRBV2 and TRBJ2-7; 7 nucleotides line up with TRBD2. The sequence was obtained from a man aged 18-30 years in good health. Some clones in this sample may be carry-over from other donors' samples. CDR3 nucleotide sequence: TGTGCCAGCAATTGGCGGGAGCCCTACGAGCAGTACTTC. It is translated as CASNWREPYEQYF.